Shown below are 17 T cell receptor beta chains from a single sample sequenced in a study of T cells in Graves' hyperthyroidism and ophthalmopathy. Regions amplified from RNA transcripts were the TCR beta CDR3 regions. With the HTBI primer set, the TCR CDR3 went through a first round of RT-PCR. TCRdb independently ran MiXCR on the multiplex PCR reads; one entry per CDR3 protein. Found here are hundreds of thousands of distinct CDR3 sequences, around 22% of them singletons; the top ten hold about 11%. The sample consisted of blood. These receptors came from a woman under 40 with Graves' ophthalmopathy.

This clonotype was seen repeatedly, ten times or more. The chain links TRBV6-1 to TRBJ2-7; maybe TRBD2 (5 bases). This CDR3 is built from 17 residues. V dropped 1 base and J dropped 2 bases, with 18 bases sitting between them. In germline, CDR1 is MNHNS, CDR2 SASEGT. CDR3 region: CASSEGTPVHGTYEQYF. DNA for the CDR3: TGTGCCAGCAGTGAAGGGACTCCGGTCCACGGTACCTACGAGCAGTACTTC.

This clonotype was observed many times. The chain has TRBV6-1 and TRBJ1-5; D is unclear. CDR1 is MNHNS and CDR2 is SASEGT in the germline V gene. Deletions cut 6 bases from V and 0 bases from J, with 6 bases between. The CDR3 is made up of 13 amino acids. DNA for the CDR3: TGTGCCAGCAGACAATCTAGCAATCAGCCCCAGCATTTT. It yields the protein CASRQSSNQPQHF.

This clonotype was found many times. V usage is TRBV6-1 and J usage is TRBJ1-2; tentative D call: TRBD1 (6 bases). V was trimmed by 10 bases and J by 2 bases, leaving 11 bases between them. Germline V CDR1 and CDR2: MNHNS, SASEGT. The CDR3 has 12 amino acids. The DNA for the CDR3 is TGTGCCATCGAGGACAGCAACTATGGCTACACCTTC. It is translated as CAIEDSNYGYTF.

For this clonotype: A read error may account for a junction end that differs from germline. The CDR3 here is CAISDNRNQPQHF. CDR3 DNA sequence: TGTGCCATCAGTGATAATAGGAATCAGCCCCAGCATTTT. V and J are TRBV12-3 or TRBV12-4 and TRBJ1-5; D ambiguous. This CDR3 has 13 amino acids.

The J gene is TRBJ2-5, the V gene TRBV5-1, with D perhaps given as TRBD1 or TRBD2 (6 bases each). Germline CDR1 SGHRS, CDR2 YFSETQ. This CDR3 contains 16 residues. V dropped 4 bases and J dropped 1 base, with 17 bases sitting between them. The CDR3 DNA reads as TGCGCCAGCAGCGTGCGGGACATCTACCTCCAAGAGACCCAGTACTTC. Translating it yields CASSVRDIYLQETQYF.

This clonotype was counted at least ten times. The chain is built from TRBV7-2 and TRBJ2-7, with TRBD2 as a possible D gene (6 bases). Germline V gives CDR1 SGHTA, CDR2 FQGNSA. The CDR3 consists of 17 residues. The V and J ends lost 0 bases and 3 bases respectively, with 18 bases between them. The CDR3: CASSLAVLAETFYEQYF. The CDR3 nucleotides read TGTGCCAGCAGCTTAGCAGTGTTAGCGGAAACTTTCTACGAGCAGTACTTC.

Many counts were recorded for this clonotype. The rearrangement joins TRBV6-2 or TRBV6-3 to TRBJ1-1, with a possible D match to TRBD1 (5 bases). Germline assignment: CDR1 MNHEY and CDR2 SVGEGT. The germline V and J ends were trimmed by 6 bases and 1 base, with 6 bases remaining between them. This CDR3 spans 12 amino acids. The CDR3 is CASSRANTEAFF. CDR3 coding DNA: TGTGCCAGCAGCAGGGCGAACACTGAAGCTTTCTTT.

This clonotype was seen repeatedly, ten times or more. The chain recombines TRBV12-3 or TRBV12-4 with TRBJ2-7; D not resolved. V shed 5 bases and J shed 2 bases, with 10 bases lying between them. The CDR3 consists of 13 residues. The CDR3 bases are TGTGCCAGCAGTCCCCCCTGGGCCTACGAGCAGTACTTC. Protein: CASSPPWAYEQYF.

This clonotype has more than one count but fewer than ten. The chain employs TRBV11-2 and TRBJ2-7; D uncertain. The CDR3 runs to 13 residues. Trimming removed 0 bases from V and 6 bases from J, with 9 bases in between. Germline V gene lookup returns CDR1 SGHAT and CDR2 FQNNGV. The CDR3 is CASSLEITGEQYF. DNA for the CDR3: TGTGCCAGCAGCTTAGAAATCACGGGCGAGCAGTACTTC.

This clonotype has only a few counts. This sequence joins TRBV4-1 and TRBJ2-5, with 8 nucleotides matching TRBD1. Germline assignment: CDR1 MGHRA and CDR2 YSYEKL. Unmatched junction bases numbered 10, after V lost 6 bases and J lost 4 bases. This CDR3 is 15 amino acids long. The CDR3 here is CASRRQGLLGETQYF. The CDR3 DNA reads TGCGCCAGCAGAAGACAGGGGCTATTGGGAGAGACCCAGTACTTC.

This clonotype was found many times. A junction boundary mismatches the germline segment, possibly from a read error. CDR3 in amino acids: CSARNGGENIKYF. The DNA for the CDR3 is TGCAGTGCCAGAAACGGGGGAGAAAACATTAAGTACTTC. The chain links TRBV20-1 to TRBJ2-4, with TRBD2 as a possible D gene (6 bases). The CDR3 loop spans 13 amino acids. Germline V gene data show CDR1 as DFQATT and CDR2 as SNEGSKA (reference sequence).

This clonotype was picked up many times. This chain joins TRBV6-2 or TRBV6-3 and TRBJ1-2, with a weak D call TRBD1 (6 bases). This CDR3 is built from 14 residues. Germline V lookup: CDR1 MNHEY, CDR2 SVGEGT. Trimming removed 5 bases from V and 6 bases from J, with 16 bases in between. CDR3 protein: CASSLDLTGNGYTF. For the CDR3, the DNA is TGTGCCAGCAGTCTAGACCTTACAGGGAATGGCTACACCTTC.

This clonotype was observed a single time. The gene calls are TRBV5-1 and TRBJ1-1; D is unresolved. The CDR3 has 15 residues. Germline CDR1 and CDR2: SGHRS and YFSETQ. The V and J ends lost 1 base and 1 base respectively, with 11 bases between them. CDR3 loop: CASSLRPEGNTEAFF. In DNA, the CDR3 is TGCGCCAGCAGCTTGAGGCCCGAGGGGAACACTGAAGCTTTCTTT.

This clonotype was observed many times. V is TRBV19 and J is TRBJ2-2, with D uncertain. V lost 6 bases and J 1 base, leaving 9 bases between the germline ends. Per germline, CDR1 LNHDA and CDR2 SQIVND (reference sequence). This CDR3 region has 14 residues. CDR3 sequence (DNA): TGTGCCAGTAGCTTAATCAGGAACACCGGGGAGCTGTTTTTT. This gives the protein CASSLIRNTGELFF. The full variable domain, with the rest looked up from reference TRBV19 and TRBJ2-2, is DGGITQSPKYLFRKEGQNVTLSCEQNLNHDAMYWYRQDPGQGLRLIYYSQIVNDFQKGDIAEGYSVSREKKESFPLTVTSAQKNPTAFYLCASSLIRNTGELFFGEGSRLTVL.

This clonotype was detected ten times or more. The chain couples TRBV28 to TRBJ2-4; D remains unclear. The ends were cut back, 5 bases at V and 6 bases at J, with 17 bases in the middle. Germline-derived CDR1 and CDR2 are MDHEN and SYDVKM. The CDR3 is 15 residues long. CDR3 protein: CASSPRARSGNIQYF. CDR3 sequence (DNA): TGTGCCAGCAGTCCACGGGCCCGATCTGGAAACATTCAGTACTTC.

The chain carries TRBV19 and TRBJ2-2; D perhaps matches TRBD2 (6 bases). Germline CDR1 reads LNHDA; CDR2 reads SQIVND (reference sequence). This CDR3 comprises 17 residues. The V end was cut by 1 base, the J end by 5 bases, with 17 bases between. CDR3: CASSIVAAGLRTGELFF. CDR3 bases: TGTGCCAGTAGTATAGTCGCGGCGGGGCTCAGGACCGGGGAGCTGTTTTTT.

The chain is built from TRBV6-2 or TRBV6-3 and TRBJ1-6, with D possibly being TRBD1 (5 bases). V lost 7 bases and J lost 5, with 15 bases in between. CDR1 is MNHEY, CDR2 SVGEGT, per germline. CDR3 size: 15 residues. The CDR3 DNA is TGTGCCAGCACCAAACTTAGGGGTAATAATTCACCCCTCCACTTT. It encodes CASTKLRGNNSPLHF.